This T cell receptor (beta chain) was identified in a study of cytomegalovirus exposure and HLA in healthy donors. Use of 60 Vbeta and 13 Jbeta primers characterized the PCR. Some clones are missing from TCRdb's copy, which holds only in-frame ones; the method was immunoSEQ multiplex PCR. The repertoire includes about 150,000 clones, around three quarters of them detected once, and over 3% sits in the top ten. The V end lost 0 bases, the J end lost 7 bases, and 11 bases lay between the germline ends. Germline CDR1 and CDR2: KGHSH and LQKENI. The CDR3 sequence is 14 residues long. Overall study results and limits: Confirmation was obtained in vitro that a few CMV-associated chains are specific for CMV antigens. For TCR beta chains, V- and J-gene trimming was later linked to a missense DCLRE1C variant.

For this clone: What it binds is not known.

Sequencing used PBMCs. The chain carries TRBV18 and TRBJ2-3; D possibly corresponds to TRBD1 (5 bases). This TCR came from a woman aged 35 to 49 in good health and CMV-seronegative. The CDR3 DNA sequence: TGTGCCAGCTCACCACCGGCGGACACTTATACGCAGTATTTT. Translation: CASSPPADTYTQYF. Supplemented by reference TRBV18 and TRBJ2-3, the full variable domain reads NAGVMQNPRHLVRRRGQEARLRCSPMKGHSHVYWYRQLPEEGLKFMVYLQKENIIDESGMPKERFSAEFPKEGPSILRIQQVVRGDSAAYFCASSPPADTYTQYFGPGTRLTVL.